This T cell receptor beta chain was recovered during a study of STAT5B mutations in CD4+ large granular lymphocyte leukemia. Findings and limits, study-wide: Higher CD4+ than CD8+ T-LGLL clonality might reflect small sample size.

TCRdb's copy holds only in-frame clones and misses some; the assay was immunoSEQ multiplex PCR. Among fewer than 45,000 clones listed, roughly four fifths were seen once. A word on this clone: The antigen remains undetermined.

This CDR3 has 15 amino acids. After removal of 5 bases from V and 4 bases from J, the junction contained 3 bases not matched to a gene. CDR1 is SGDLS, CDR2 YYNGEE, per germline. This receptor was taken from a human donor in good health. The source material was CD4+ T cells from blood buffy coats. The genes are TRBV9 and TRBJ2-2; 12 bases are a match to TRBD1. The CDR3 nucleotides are TGTGCCAGCAGAACGGGACAGGGGGCCACCGGGGAGCTGTTTTTT. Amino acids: CASRTGQGATGELFF. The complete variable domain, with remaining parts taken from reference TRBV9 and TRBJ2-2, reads DSGVTQTPKHLITATGQRVTLRCSPRSGDLSVYWYQQSLDQGLQFLIQYYNGEERAKGNILERFSAQQFPDLHSELNLSSLELGDSALYFCASRTGQGATGELFFGEGSRLTVL.